A selection of T cell receptor beta chains follows, all from one sample in a study of shared clonotypes between healthy human individuals. Using immunoSEQ multiplex PCR, the repertoire was profiled, and TCRdb retains in-frame clones only, with some absent. The profile shows some 79,000 clones, 62% of them singletons. The material sequenced was memory CD8+ T cells sorted from blood. The receptors shown here come from a man aged 25 to 45 in good health. Both conserved end residues are part of each CDR3. Each record gives: D gene, V gene, clone size, J gene, CDR3 length, CDR3 DNA, CDR3 protein. The D gene is left open where the match is weak. Not every row has a clone size; where given, it reads once, few, many or a size class.

TRBD1	TRBV29-1	many	TRBJ2-2	14	TGCAGCGTCGCCGGGACAGGGGGCTCCGGGGAGCTGTTTTTT	CSVAGTGGSGELFF
TRBD2	TRBV7-3	-	TRBJ2-1	19	TGTGCCAGCAGCTTTCCCGGGACTAGCGGGAGGAGCTCCTACAATGAGCAGTTCTTC	CASSFPGTSGRSSYNEQFF
-	TRBV25-1	-	TRBJ2-7	16	TGTGCCAGCAGTGCGCCGAGAAAGGCAGGACACTACGAGCAGTACTTC	CASSAPRKAGHYEQYF
-	TRBV9	many	TRBJ2-7	13	TGTGCCAGCAGCGTAGGTATCAACTACGAGCAGTACTTC	CASSVGINYEQYF
-	TRBV5-1	-	TRBJ2-3	16	TGCGCCAGCAGCTTGGCCCTGACAGGTAGCACAGATACGCAGTATTTT	CASSLALTGSTDTQYF
-	TRBV11-2	-	TRBJ1-2	13	TGTGCCAGCAGCTTAGGGGCAGCCTATGGCTACACCTTC	CASSLGAAYGYTF
-	TRBV5-5	-	TRBJ1-5	13	TGTGCCAGCAGCTTGTCTGATAATCAGCCCCAGCATTTT	CASSLSDNQPQHF
-	TRBV10-3	-	TRBJ1-5	14	TGTGCCAACAATAGGACGGTCGAAAATCAGCCCCAGCATTTT	CANNRTVENQPQHF
TRBD1	TRBV7-3	few	TRBJ1-1	14	TGTGCCAGCAGCTTTGGGACAGCGAACACTGAAGCTTTCTTT	CASSFGTANTEAFF
TRBD2	TRBV9	-	TRBJ2-5	18	TGTGCCAGCAGCACCGGGACTAGCGGGAGACAGACAACGCAGACCCAGTACTTC	CASSTGTSGRQTTQTQYF
-	TRBV6-5	-	TRBJ2-2	12	TGTGCCAGCAGTGCTATTACCGGGGAGCTGTTTTTT	CASSAITGELFF
TRBD1	TRBV15	-	TRBJ1-1	14	TGTGCCACCTGGGGACAGGGATCGAACACTGAAGCTTTCTTT	CATWGQGSNTEAFF
-	TRBV27	-	TRBJ2-7	12	TGTGCCAGCAGGGCCCCCAATTACGAGCAGTACTTC	CASRAPNYEQYF
TRBD1	TRBV6-1	-	TRBJ2-7	17	TGTGCCAGCAGTGAAGCAGAGGTGGGGACAGGGGCCTACGAGCAGTACTTC	CASSEAEVGTGAYEQYF
-	TRBV6-5	-	TRBJ2-1	13	TGTGCCAGCAGTAGGGTCTGGGGCAATGAGCAGTTCTTC	CASSRVWGNEQFF
TRBD2	TRBV11-3	-	TRBJ2-2	18	TGTGCCAGCAGCTTAGACGAGCCGGGACTAGATTTGGGCAGGGAGCTGTTTTTT	CASSLDEPGLDLGRELFF
-	TRBV9	-	TRBJ2-7	14	TGTGCCAGCAGCGTAGGGTCGAAGGGTTACGAGCAGTACTTC	CASSVGSKGYEQYF
-	TRBV2	-	TRBJ2-7	15	TGTGCCAGCAGTGAAGCGCTTTCTGGGAGTCTTGAGCAGTACTTC	CASSEALSGSLEQYF
-	TRBV21-1	-	TRBJ2-1	12	TGTGCCAGCATCAGAGGGGGGTATGAGCAGTTCTTC	CASIRGGYEQFF
TRBD2	TRBV10-1	-	TRBJ2-7	15	TGCGCCAGCAGTGAGTTTGGGACTACCAACTTACCGCAGTACTTC	CASSEFGTTNLPQYF
TRBD2	TRBV4-3	-	TRBJ2-7	16	TGCGCCAGCAGCCAAGATCGCGGGACTAGGACCTACGAGCAGTACTTC	CASSQDRGTRTYEQYF
-	TRBV11-1	-	TRBJ1-2	12	TGTGCCAGCAGCGGAGCTAACTATGGCTACACCTTC	CASSGANYGYTF
-	TRBV7-5	-	TRBJ2-1	16	TGTGCCAGCAGCGCAACGGGACTAGCGGGTGACAATGAGCAGTTCTTC	CASSATGLAGDNEQFF
TRBD2	TRBV28	-	TRBJ2-7	15	TGTGCCAGCAGTATAGAGCGGGAGGGCTCCTACGAGCAGTACTTC	CASSIEREGSYEQYF
-	TRBV9	few	TRBJ2-1	13	TGTGCCAGCAGCGTAGAGGGGACGGGAGAGCAGTTCTTC	CASSVEGTGEQFF
-	TRBV4-3	-	TRBJ1-4	19	TGCGCCAGCAGCCAAGATTGGTATTTACGACAGAGCTTTACTGGAAAACTGTTTTTT	CASSQDWYLRQSFTGKLFF
-	TRBV28	-	TRBJ2-7	11	TGTGCCAGCAGTTTTTATGGCGAGCAGTACTTC	CASSFYGEQYF
-	TRBV5-8	few	TRBJ2-1	15	TGTGCCAGCAGCTTCGAGGGGATCTCCTACAATGAGCAGTTCTTC	CASSFEGISYNEQFF
TRBD1	TRBV9	few	TRBJ2-7	14	TGTGCCAGCAGCGTAGGACAGGGGGCGGGAGAGCAGTACTTC	CASSVGQGAGEQYF
TRBD2	TRBV2	-	TRBJ2-7	17	TGTGCCAGCAGCCCAGGGGCTAGCGGGAGGGTTTCCTACGAGCAGTACTTC	CASSPGASGRVSYEQYF
-	TRBV27	-	TRBJ2-7	14	TGTGCCAGCAGTTTAGGGCACACCATCTACGAGCAGTACTTC	CASSLGHTIYEQYF
-	TRBV30	-	TRBJ2-7	13	TGTGCCTGGGGGGAGACATGGGACTACGAGCAGTACTTC	CAWGETWDYEQYF
-	TRBV7-2	few	TRBJ2-2	16	TGTGCCAGCAGCTTAGCGGGTTCTAGTAGCACCGGGGAGCTGTTTTTT	CASSLAGSSSTGELFF
TRBD2	TRBV9	-	TRBJ2-1	15	TGTGCCAGCAGCGTAGTGCTAGCGGGAGACAATGAGCAGTTCTTC	CASSVVLAGDNEQFF
-	TRBV4-3	-	TRBJ2-7	17	TGCGCCAGCAGCCAAGCAGACAGGCGATATCACTCCTACGAGCAGTACTTC	CASSQADRRYHSYEQYF
-	TRBV7-9	few	TRBJ2-1	16	TGTGCCAGCAGCCCCCAGGGGAAAGGGCTATACAATGAGCAGTTCTTC	CASSPQGKGLYNEQFF
TRBD2	TRBV19	-	TRBJ2-1	14	TGTGCCAGTAGTGGGACTAGCGGGAGTCCTGAGCAGTTCTTC	CASSGTSGSPEQFF
TRBD1	TRBV5-6	few	TRBJ2-3	17	TGTGCCAGCAGCTTTTCCGGGACAGGGGGACCCACAGATACGCAGTATTTT	CASSFSGTGGPTDTQYF
-	TRBV7-2	few	TRBJ2-5	13	TGTGCCAGCAGCTTGAGGGGGGGAGAGACCCAGTACTTC	CASSLRGGETQYF
TRBD2	TRBV5-5	-	TRBJ2-7	16	TGTGCCAGCAGCTTGGTTGCCTGGGGACTATCCTACGAGCAGTACTTC	CASSLVAWGLSYEQYF
TRBD2	TRBV7-8	once	TRBJ2-1	15	TGTGCCAGCAGCTTACTAGCGGGAGGCTCCAATGAGCAGTTCTTC	CASSLLAGGSNEQFF
-	TRBV6-4	-	TRBJ2-3	16	TGTGCCAGCAGTGACTCGAGAGATACGGGGTCAGATACGCAGTATTTT	CASSDSRDTGSDTQYF
-	TRBV30	-	TRBJ2-3	15	TGTGCCTGGAGTATGGGGTATAGTTACACAGATACGCAGTATTTT	CAWSMGYSYTDTQYF
TRBD1	TRBV11-2	-	TRBJ2-3	16	TGTGCCAGCAGCTCCCAAGGACAGGGTGGGCCAGATACGCAGTATTTT	CASSSQGQGGPDTQYF
TRBD2	TRBV10-2	-	TRBJ2-7	18	TGCGCCAGCAAAAAAACTAGCGGGAGGGCCCTGGGCTCCTCCGAGCAGTACTTC	CASKKTSGRALGSSEQYF
-	TRBV18	once	TRBJ1-4	15	TGTGCCAGCTCACCACGTCGGGGGGCTGAGGAAAAACTGTTTTTT	CASSPRRGAEEKLFF
-	TRBV6-1	-	TRBJ1-2	15	TGTGCCAGCAGTGAAAGGCAGGGGAAAACGATAGGCTACACCTTC	CASSERQGKTIGYTF
-	TRBV11-3	-	TRBJ2-5	14	TGTGCCAGCAGCTTACTGACAAGCACGGAGACCCAGTACTTC	CASSLLTSTETQYF
-	TRBV7-9	many	TRBJ1-4	16	TGTGCCAGCAGCTTCATGAGCCCCGCAACTAATGAAAAACTGTTTTTT	CASSFMSPATNEKLFF
-	TRBV10-3	-	TRBJ2-3	14	TGTGCCATCAGGAGTCTAGCGACCACAGATACGCAGTATTTT	CAIRSLATTDTQYF
-	TRBV2	few	TRBJ2-2	15	TGTGCCAGCAGTGATTGGACAACGAACACCGGGGAGCTGTTTTTT	CASSDWTTNTGELFF
-	TRBV27	-	TRBJ2-1	15	TGTGCCAGCAGTTTGACCCCAAACCCCTACAATGAGCAGTTCTTC	CASSLTPNPYNEQFF
TRBD2	TRBV11-2	-	TRBJ2-3	15	TGTGCCAGCAGCCTTCCTAGCGGGGCCACAGATACGCAGTATTTT	CASSLPSGATDTQYF